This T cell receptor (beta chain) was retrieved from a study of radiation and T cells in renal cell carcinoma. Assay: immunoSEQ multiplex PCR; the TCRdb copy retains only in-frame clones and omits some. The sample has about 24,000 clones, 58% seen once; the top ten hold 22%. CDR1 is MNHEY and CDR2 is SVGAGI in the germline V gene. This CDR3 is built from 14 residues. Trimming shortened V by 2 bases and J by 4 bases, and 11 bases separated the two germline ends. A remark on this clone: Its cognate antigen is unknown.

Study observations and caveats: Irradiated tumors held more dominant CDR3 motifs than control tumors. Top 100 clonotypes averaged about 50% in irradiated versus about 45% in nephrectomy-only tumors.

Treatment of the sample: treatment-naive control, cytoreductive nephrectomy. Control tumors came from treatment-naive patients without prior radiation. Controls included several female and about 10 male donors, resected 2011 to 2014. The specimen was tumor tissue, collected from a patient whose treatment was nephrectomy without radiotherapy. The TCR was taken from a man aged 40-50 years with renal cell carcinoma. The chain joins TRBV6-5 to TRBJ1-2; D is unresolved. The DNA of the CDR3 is TGTGCCAGCAGTTACAAAGGACGGACCTATGGCTACACCTTC. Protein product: CASSYKGRTYGYTF.